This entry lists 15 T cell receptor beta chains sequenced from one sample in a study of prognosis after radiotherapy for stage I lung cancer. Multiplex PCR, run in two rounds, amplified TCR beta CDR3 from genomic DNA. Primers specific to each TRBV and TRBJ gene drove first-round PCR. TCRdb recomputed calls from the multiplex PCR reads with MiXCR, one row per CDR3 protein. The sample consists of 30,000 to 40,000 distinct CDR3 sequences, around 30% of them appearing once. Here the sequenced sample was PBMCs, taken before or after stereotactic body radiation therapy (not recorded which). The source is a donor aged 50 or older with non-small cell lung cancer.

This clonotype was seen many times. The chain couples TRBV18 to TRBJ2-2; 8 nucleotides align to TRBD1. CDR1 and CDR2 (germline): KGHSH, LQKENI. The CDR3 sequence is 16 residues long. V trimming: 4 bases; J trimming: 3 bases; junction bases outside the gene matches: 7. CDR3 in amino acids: CASSLRQGKDTGELFF. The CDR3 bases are TGTGCCAGCTCACTTCGACAGGGGAAGGACACCGGGGAGCTGTTTTTT. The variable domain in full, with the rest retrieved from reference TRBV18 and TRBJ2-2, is NAGVMQNPRHLVRRRGQEARLRCSPMKGHSHVYWYRQLPEEGLKFMVYLQKENIIDESGMPKERFSAEFPKEGPSILRIQQVVRGDSAAYFCASSLRQGKDTGELFFGEGSRLTVL.

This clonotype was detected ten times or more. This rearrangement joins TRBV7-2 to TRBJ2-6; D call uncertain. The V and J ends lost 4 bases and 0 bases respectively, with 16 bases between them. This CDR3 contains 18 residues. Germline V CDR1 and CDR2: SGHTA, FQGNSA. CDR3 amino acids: CASSSQRRLDSGANVLTF. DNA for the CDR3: TGTGCCAGCAGCTCCCAGCGACGGCTTGACTCTGGGGCCAACGTCCTGACTTTC.

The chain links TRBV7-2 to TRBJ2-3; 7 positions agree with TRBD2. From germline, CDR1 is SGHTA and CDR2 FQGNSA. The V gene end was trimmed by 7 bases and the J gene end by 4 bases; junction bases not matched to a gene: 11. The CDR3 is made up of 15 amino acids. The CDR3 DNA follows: TGTGCCAGCATCCCCGTGACTAGCCGGGCAGATACGCAGTATTTT. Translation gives CASIPVTSRADTQYF.

CDR3 nucleotide sequence: TGCAGTGCTCGTACGCTTGGAATTAACACTGAAGCTTTCTTT. Protein product: CSARTLGINTEAFF. The genes are TRBV20-1 and TRBJ1-1; D gene unclear. The V end was cut by 5 bases, the J end by 2 bases, with 15 bases between. Germline V lookup: CDR1 DFQATT, CDR2 SNEGSKA (reference sequence). CDR3 length: 14 residues.

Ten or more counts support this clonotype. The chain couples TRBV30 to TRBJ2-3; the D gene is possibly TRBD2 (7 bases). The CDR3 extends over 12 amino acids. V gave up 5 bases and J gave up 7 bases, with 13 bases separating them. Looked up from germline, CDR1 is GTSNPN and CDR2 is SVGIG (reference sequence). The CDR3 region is CAWEGGTHTQYF. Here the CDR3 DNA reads TGTGCCTGGGAGGGGGGGACCCATACGCAGTATTTT. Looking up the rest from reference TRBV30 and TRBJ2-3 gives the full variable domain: SQTIHQWPATLVQPVGSPLSLECTVEGTSNPNLYWYRQAAGRGLQLLFYSVGIGQISSEVPQNLSASRPQDRQFILSSKKLLLSDSGFYLCAWEGGTHTQYFGPGTRLTVL.

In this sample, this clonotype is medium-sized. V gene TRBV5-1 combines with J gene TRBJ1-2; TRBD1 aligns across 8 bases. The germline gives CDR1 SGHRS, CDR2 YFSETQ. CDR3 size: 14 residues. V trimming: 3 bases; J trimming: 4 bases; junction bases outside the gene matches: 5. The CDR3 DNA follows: TGCGCCAGCAGCTCAGGGGGCGCGGGCTATGGCTACACCTTC. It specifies CASSSGGAGYGYTF.

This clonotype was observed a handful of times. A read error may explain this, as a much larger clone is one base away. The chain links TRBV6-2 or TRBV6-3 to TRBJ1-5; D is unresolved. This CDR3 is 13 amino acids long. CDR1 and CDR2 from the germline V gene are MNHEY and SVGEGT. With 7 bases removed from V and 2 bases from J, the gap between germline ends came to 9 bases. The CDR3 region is CASTWAGNQPQHF. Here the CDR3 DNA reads TGTGCCAGCACTTGGGCTGGCAATCAGCCCCAGCATTTT.

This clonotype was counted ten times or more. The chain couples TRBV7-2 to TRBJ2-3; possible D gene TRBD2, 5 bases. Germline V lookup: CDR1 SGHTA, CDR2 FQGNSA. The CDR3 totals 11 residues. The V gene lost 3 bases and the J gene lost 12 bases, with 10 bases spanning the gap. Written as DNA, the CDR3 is TGTGCCAGCAGCTTTAGCGCTTCACAGTATTTT. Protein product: CASSFSASQYF.

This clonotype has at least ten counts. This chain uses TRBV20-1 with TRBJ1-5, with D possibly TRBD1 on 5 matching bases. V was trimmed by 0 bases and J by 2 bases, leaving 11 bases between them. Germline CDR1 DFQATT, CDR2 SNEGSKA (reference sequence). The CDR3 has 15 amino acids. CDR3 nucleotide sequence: TGCAGTGCTAGAGATAGGAGGGGTGGCAATCAGCCCCAGCATTTT. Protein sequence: CSARDRRGGNQPQHF.

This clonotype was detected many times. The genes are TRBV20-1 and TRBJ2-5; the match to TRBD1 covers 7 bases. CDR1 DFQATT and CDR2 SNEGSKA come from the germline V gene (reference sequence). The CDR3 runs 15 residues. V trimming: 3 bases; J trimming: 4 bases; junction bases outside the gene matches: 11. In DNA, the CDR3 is TGCAGTGCTAGCCCCCGGGACAGCGTTTTAGAGACCCAGTACTTC. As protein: CSASPRDSVLETQYF.

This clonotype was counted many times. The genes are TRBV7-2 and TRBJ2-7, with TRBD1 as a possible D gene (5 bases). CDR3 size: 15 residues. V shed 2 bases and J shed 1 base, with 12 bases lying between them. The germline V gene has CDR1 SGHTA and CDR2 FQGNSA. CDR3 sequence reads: CASSLWSRQSYEQYF. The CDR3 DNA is TGTGCCAGCAGCTTATGGAGCCGACAGTCCTACGAGCAGTACTTC.

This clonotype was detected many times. CDR3 protein: CSARGLAGHYEQYF. Written as DNA, the CDR3 is TGCAGTGCTAGGGGACTAGCGGGGCACTACGAGCAGTACTTC. The rearrangement joins TRBV20-1 to TRBJ2-7; 13 nucleotides match TRBD2. The germline V gene has CDR1 DFQATT and CDR2 SNEGSKA (reference sequence). CDR3 size: 14 residues. V lost 3 bases and J lost 3; bases outside the gene matches: 2.

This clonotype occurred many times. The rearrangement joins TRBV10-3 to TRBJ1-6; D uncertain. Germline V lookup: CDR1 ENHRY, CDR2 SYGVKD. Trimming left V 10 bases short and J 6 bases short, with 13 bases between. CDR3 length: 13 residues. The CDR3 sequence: CANSGEINSPLHF. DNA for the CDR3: TGTGCCAACTCTGGAGAGATTAATTCACCCCTCCACTTT.

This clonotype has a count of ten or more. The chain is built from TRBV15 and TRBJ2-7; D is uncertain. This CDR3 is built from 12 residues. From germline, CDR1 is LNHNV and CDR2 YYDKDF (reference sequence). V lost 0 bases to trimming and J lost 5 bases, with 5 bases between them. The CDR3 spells CATSRDRDEQYF. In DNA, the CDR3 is TGTGCCACCAGCAGAGATAGGGACGAGCAGTACTTC. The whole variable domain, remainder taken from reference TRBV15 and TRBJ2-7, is DAMVIQNPRYQVTQFGKPVTLSCSQTLNHNVMYWYQQKSSQAPKLLFHYYDKDFNNEADTPDNFQSRRPNTSFCFLDIRSPGLGDTAMYLCATSRDRDEQYFGPGTRLTVT.

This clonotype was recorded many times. CDR3 protein: CASSSGGGQSSYNEQFF. The CDR3 nucleotides read TGTGCCAGCAGCTCTGGGGGGGGGCAGAGCTCCTACAATGAGCAGTTCTTC. The rearrangement links TRBV7-6 to TRBJ2-1; TRBD2 might be the D (7 bases). This CDR3 has 17 amino acids. With 4 bases removed from V and 0 bases from J, the gap between germline ends came to 16 bases. The germline V gene has CDR1 SGHVS and CDR2 FNYEAQ.